One TCR beta chain is described in this entry. This receptor's antigen is unknown. Base qualities are not provided; no much larger clone lies one nucleotide away. Relative to germline, V is missing 1 base and J is missing 3 bases, with 5 bases of the junction outside any gene match. CDR1 and CDR2, looked up from the germline V gene, are SGHTA and FQGNSA. From the cysteine through the phenylalanine, the CDR3 covers 15 amino acids. Left in the record is the CDR3 DNA by itself, 45 bases read in frame from the first base. At one collaborating source in Seattle, patients were enrolled during active infection and were followed longitudinally through the course of disease. Whole blood was collected in K2EDTA tubes by collaborating institutions according to the institutions' own protocols. Collaborator samples were shipped for TCRbeta analysis as frozen whole blood, isolated PBMCs, or DNA extracted from either sample type.

This sample was included in a study of blood T cell repertoires in COVID-19 (dated by TCRdb to the early 2020s). Regarding the study in general: Collaborator samples came from the United States, Italy and Spain and covered acute and convalescent phases of COVID-19. The material from the prospective study consisted of cDNA or gDNA derived from T cells, B-cell-depleted T cells, or PBMCs. Subjects who had been exposed to COVID-19, were actively infected with it, or had recovered from it provided the deeply sampled blood TCRbeta repertoires that made up the dataset. The repertoires were released in a freely available public database meant as a resource for research on the immune response to SARS-CoV-2. Samples came from the ongoing ImmuneRACE study (first 160 participants) plus 1,254 subjects from 6 global collaborators. Nearly every sample came with metadata listing a de-identified subject ID, COVID-19 status, age in years and sex. HLA class I and class II types, where available, came from metadata supplied by the sample provider rather than from assay-based typing. Study-wide findings and limitations: How much clinical and demographic metadata was included differed by source and by participant, and the metadata was provided uncurated.

TCRbeta CDR3 regions were amplified from genomic DNA using the immunoSEQ Assay, a bias-controlled multiplex PCR. As for the original processing: The number of nucleated cells in each sample was estimated by amplification of reference gene primers within the assay. To quantify the absolute abundance of each unique TCRbeta CDR3 rearrangement, sequence reads were collapsed and filtered. For each sample, productive Simpson clonality was calculated as the square root of Simpson's diversity index across productive rearrangements. In TCRdb, the immuneACCESS table is reduced to in-frame sequences with V and J assigned. These tables do not hold every clone; where another copy was compared, an unresolved V gene accounts for under half, and the others remain unexplained. V and J calls and clone size come straight from that table; D and trimming were deduced from the DNA. The sample table contains under 400,000 clones; only one count was recorded for approximately 88% of them. 1.5% to 2% of the sample belongs to the ten largest clones.

Sequencing was carried out using peripheral blood. This receptor chain uses TRBV7-2 and TRBJ2-7; 8 nucleotides in the junction match TRBD1. The sequence came from a woman aged 25 to 39 with COVID-19, enrolled during active disease. DNA sequence: TGTGCCAGCAGCTTAGACCAGGGGGCAGGCTACGAGCAGTACTTC. The encoded protein is CASSLDQGAGYEQYF.